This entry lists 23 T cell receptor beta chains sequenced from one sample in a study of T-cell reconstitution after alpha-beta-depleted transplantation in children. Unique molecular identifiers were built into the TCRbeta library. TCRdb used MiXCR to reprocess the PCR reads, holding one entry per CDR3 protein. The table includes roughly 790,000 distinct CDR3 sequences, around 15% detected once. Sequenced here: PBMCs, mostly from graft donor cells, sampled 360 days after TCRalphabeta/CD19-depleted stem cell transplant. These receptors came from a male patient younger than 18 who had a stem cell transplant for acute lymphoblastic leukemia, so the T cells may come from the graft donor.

The CDR3 loop reads CSASGASGRAIHNEQFF. In DNA, the CDR3 is TGCAGTGCTAGCGGGGCTAGCGGGAGGGCCATCCACAATGAGCAGTTCTTC. This chain uses TRBV20-1 with TRBJ2-1; 12 positions match TRBD2. Looked up from germline, CDR1 is DFQATT and CDR2 is SNEGSKA (reference sequence). The CDR3 loop spans 17 amino acids. The V segment lost 3 bases and the J segment 5 bases; nucleotides outside the gene matches: 11.

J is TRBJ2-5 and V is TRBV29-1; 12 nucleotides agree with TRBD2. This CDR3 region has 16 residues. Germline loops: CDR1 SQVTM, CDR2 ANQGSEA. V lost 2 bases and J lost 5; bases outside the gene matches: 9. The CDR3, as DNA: TGCAGCGTTGAAAGGCTAGCGGGAGGGCCGGGGGAGACCCAGTACTTC. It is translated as CSVERLAGGPGETQYF. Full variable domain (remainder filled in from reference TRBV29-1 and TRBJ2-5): SAVISQKPSRDICQRGTSLTIQCQVDSQVTMMFWYRQQPGQSLTLIATANQGSEATYESGFVIDKFPISRPNLTFSTLTVSNMSPEDSSIYLCSVERLAGGPGETQYFGPGTRLLVL.

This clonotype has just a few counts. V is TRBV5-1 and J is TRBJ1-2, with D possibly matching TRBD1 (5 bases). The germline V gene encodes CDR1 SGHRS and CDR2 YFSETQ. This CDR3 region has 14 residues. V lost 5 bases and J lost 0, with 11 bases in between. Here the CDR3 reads CASRWTIANYGYTF. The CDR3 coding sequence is TGCGCCAGCAGATGGACAATCGCTAACTATGGCTACACCTTC.

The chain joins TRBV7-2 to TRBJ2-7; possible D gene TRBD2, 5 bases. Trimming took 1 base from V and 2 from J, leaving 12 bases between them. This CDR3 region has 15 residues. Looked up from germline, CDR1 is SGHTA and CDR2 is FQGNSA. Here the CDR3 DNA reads TGTGCCAGCAGCTTAGGGGATAGCGCCGCCTACGAGCAGTACTTC. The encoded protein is CASSLGDSAAYEQYF.

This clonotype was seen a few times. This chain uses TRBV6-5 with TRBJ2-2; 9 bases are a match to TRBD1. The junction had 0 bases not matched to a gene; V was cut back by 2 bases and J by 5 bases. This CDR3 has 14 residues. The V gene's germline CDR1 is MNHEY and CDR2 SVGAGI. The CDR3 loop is CASSYDRGTGELFF. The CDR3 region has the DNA TGTGCCAGCAGTTACGACAGGGGGACCGGGGAGCTGTTTTTT.

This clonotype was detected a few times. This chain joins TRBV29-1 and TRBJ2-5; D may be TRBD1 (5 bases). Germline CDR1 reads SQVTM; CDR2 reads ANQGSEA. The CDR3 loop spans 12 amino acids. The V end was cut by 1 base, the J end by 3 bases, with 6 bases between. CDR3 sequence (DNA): TGCAGCGTTGAAGTGACAGAAGAGACCCAGTACTTC. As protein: CSVEVTEETQYF.

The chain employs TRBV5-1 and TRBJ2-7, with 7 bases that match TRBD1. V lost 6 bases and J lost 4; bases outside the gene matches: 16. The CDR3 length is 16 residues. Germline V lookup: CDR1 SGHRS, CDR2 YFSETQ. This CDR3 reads CASTRAGDRTSYEQYF. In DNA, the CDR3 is TGCGCCAGCACCCGGGCTGGGGACAGAACAAGTTACGAGCAGTACTTC.

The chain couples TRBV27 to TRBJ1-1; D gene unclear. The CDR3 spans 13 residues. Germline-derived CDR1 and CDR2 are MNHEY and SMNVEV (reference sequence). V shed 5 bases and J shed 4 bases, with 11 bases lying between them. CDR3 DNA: TGTGCCAGCAGTCCACCGTTCCTCACTGAAGCTTTCTTT. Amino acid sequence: CASSPPFLTEAFF.

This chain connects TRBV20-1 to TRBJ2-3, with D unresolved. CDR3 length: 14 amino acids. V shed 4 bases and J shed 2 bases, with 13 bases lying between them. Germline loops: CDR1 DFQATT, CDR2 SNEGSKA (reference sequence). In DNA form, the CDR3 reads TGCAGTGCTACGGAGAGAGTAGACACAGATACGCAGTATTTT. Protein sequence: CSATERVDTDTQYF.

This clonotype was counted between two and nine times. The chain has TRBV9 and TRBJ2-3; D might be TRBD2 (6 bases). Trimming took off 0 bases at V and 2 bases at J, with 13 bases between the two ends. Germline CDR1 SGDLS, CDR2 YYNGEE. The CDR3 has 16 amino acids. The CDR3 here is CASSVARAGPTDTQYF. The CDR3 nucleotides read TGTGCCAGCAGCGTAGCTCGGGCGGGGCCCACAGATACGCAGTATTTT.

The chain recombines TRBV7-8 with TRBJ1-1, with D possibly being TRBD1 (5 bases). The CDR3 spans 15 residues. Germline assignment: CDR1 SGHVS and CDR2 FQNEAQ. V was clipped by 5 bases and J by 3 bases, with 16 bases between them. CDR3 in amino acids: CASSPAGGWYTEAFF. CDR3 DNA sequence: TGTGCCAGCAGCCCCGCCGGGGGGTGGTACACTGAAGCTTTCTTT.

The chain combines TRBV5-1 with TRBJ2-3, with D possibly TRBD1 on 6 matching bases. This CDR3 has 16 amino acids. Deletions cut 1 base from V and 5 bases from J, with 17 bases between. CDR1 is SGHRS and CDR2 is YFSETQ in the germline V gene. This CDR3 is CASSLTADLGGDTQYF. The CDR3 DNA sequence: TGCGCCAGCAGCTTGACGGCGGACCTAGGGGGAGATACGCAGTATTTT. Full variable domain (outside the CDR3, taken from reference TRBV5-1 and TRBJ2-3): KAGVTQTPRYLIKTRGQQVTLSCSPISGHRSVSWYQQTPGQGLQFLFEYFSETQRNKGNFPGRFSGRQFSNSRSEMNVSTLELGDSALYLCASSLTADLGGDTQYFGPGTRLTVL.

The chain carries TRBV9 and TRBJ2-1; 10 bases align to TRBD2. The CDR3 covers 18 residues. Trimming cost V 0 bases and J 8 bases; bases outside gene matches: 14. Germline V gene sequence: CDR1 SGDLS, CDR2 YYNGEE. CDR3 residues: CASSVAGVASGGGHEQFF. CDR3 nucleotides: TGTGCCAGCAGCGTAGCTGGGGTGGCTAGCGGGGGAGGTCATGAGCAGTTCTTC. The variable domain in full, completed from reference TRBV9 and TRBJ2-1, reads DSGVTQTPKHLITATGQRVTLRCSPRSGDLSVYWYQQSLDQGLQFLIQYYNGEERAKGNILERFSAQQFPDLHSELNLSSLELGDSALYFCASSVAGVASGGGHEQFFGPGTRLTVL.

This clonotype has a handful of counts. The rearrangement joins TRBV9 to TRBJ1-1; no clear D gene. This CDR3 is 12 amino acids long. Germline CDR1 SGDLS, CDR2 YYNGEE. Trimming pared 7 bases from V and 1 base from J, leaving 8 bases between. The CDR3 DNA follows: TGTGCCAGCGGTTCAGGGAACACTGAAGCTTTCTTT. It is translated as CASGSGNTEAFF. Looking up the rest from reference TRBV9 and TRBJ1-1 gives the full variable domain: DSGVTQTPKHLITATGQRVTLRCSPRSGDLSVYWYQQSLDQGLQFLIQYYNGEERAKGNILERFSAQQFPDLHSELNLSSLELGDSALYFCASGSGNTEAFFGQGTRLTVV.

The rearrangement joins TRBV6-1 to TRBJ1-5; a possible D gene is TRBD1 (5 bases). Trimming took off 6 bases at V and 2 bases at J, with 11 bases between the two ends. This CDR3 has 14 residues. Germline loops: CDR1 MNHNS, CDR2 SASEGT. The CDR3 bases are TGTGCCAGCAGCCAGCAGGGAGGCAATCAGCCCCAGCATTTT. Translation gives CASSQQGGNQPQHF.

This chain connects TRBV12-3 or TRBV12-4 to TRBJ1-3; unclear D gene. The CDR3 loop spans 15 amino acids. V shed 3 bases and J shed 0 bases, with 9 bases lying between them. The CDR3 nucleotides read TGTGCCAGCAGTTTGAGGACTTCCTCTGGAAACACCATATATTTT. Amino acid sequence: CASSLRTSSGNTIYF.

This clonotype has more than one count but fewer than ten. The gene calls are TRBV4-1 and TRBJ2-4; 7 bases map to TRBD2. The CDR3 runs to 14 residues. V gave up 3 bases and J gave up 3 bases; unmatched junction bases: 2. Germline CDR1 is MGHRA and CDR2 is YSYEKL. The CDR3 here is CASSHSSGKNIQYF. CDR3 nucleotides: TGCGCCAGCAGCCATTCTAGCGGCAAAAACATTCAGTACTTC.

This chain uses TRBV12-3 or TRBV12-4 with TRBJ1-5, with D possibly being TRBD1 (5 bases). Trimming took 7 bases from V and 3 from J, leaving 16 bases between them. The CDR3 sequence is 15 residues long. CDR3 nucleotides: TGTGCCAGCATGGTTGGGGCCGCCTTCAATCAGCCCCAGCATTTT. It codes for CASMVGAAFNQPQHF.

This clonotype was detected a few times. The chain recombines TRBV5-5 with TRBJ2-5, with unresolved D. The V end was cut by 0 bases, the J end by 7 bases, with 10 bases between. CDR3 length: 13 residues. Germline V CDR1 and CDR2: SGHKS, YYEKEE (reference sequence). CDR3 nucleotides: TGTGCCAGCAGCTTGGTTACATCGGGGACCCAGTACTTC. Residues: CASSLVTSGTQYF.

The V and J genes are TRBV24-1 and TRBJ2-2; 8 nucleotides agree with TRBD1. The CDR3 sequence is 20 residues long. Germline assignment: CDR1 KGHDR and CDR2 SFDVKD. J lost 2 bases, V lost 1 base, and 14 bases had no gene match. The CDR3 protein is CATSDLPQGAVFSNTGELFF. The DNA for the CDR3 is TGTGCCACCAGTGATTTACCTCAGGGGGCGGTCTTCTCAAACACCGGGGAGCTGTTTTTT.

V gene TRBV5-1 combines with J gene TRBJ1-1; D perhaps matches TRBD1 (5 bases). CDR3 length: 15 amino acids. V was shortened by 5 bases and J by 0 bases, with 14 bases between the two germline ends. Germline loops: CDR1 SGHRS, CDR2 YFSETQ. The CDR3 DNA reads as TGCGCCAGCAGTCCACAAGGGGTAATGAACACTGAAGCTTTCTTT. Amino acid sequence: CASSPQGVMNTEAFF.

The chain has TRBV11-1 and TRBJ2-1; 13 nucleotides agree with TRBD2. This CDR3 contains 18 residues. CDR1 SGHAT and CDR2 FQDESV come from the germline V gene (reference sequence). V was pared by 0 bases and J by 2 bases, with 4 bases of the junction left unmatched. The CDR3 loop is CASSLAGLAGRAYNEQFF. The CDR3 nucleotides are TGTGCCAGCAGCTTAGCGGGACTAGCGGGGAGAGCCTACAATGAGCAGTTCTTC.

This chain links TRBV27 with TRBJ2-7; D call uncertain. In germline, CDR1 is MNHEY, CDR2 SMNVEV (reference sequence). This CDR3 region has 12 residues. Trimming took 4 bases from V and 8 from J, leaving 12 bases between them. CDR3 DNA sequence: TGTGCCAGCAGTTCCCCCCCGGGTAAGCAGTACTTC. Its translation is CASSSPPGKQYF.